The 21 T cell receptor beta chains in this list originate from one sample, sequenced in a study of Ad26.COV2.S vaccination and SARS-CoV-2 variants. Noted treatment: around 19 received Ad26.COV2.S at low or high dose, single or two shots; several received placebo; per-sample allocation not given. Samples analyzed were those drawn on day 63 after the first vaccine or placebo injection. Clones were sequenced by immunoSEQ multiplex PCR, and TCRdb holds only the in-frame ones, with some missing. The sample holds around 250,000 clones; around nine tenths are singletons and the top ten take under 3%. The sample consisted of peripheral blood, taken in a trial of Ad26.COV2.S vaccine versus placebo. Source of these receptors: a person between 18 and 59 years old who received the Ad26.COV2.S COVID-19 vaccine or a placebo.

Of note for this clone: Other DNA sequences in the same sample also yield this CDR3. J is TRBJ2-1 and V is TRBV5-6; 7 bases are shared with TRBD2. The V and J ends lost 2 bases and 0 bases, in that order; junction bases with no gene match: 2. The CDR3 is 15 residues long. The germline gives CDR1 SGHDT, CDR2 YYEEEE. The CDR3 here is CASSLAGSSYNEQFF. The CDR3 coding sequence is TGTGCCAGCAGCTTAGCGGGGTCCTCCTACAATGAGCAGTTCTTC.

The genes are TRBV29-1 and TRBJ1-2, with TRBD1 matching over 8 bases. The germline V gene encodes CDR1 SQVTM and CDR2 ANQGSEA. This CDR3 spans 13 amino acids. The trim removed 7 bases at V and 3 bases at J, leaving 7 bases unmatched. In DNA, the CDR3 is TGCAGCGCCGCAGGGGGCGCAGACTATGGCTACACCTTC. It codes for CSAAGGADYGYTF.

This chain links TRBV21-1 with TRBJ2-1; the D segment call TRBD2 is taken from the table without a DNA check. TRBV21-1 is designated a pseudogene. This CDR3 is 16 amino acids long. The CDR3 here is CASSTGTSGRANEQFF. DNA for the CDR3: TGTGCCAGCAGCACCGGGACTAGCGGGAGGGCCAATGAGCAGTTCTTC.

This clone was seen a single time. The chain employs TRBV7-8 and TRBJ2-1; 8 bases agree with TRBD2. J lost 0 bases, V lost 5 bases, and 6 bases had no gene match. The CDR3 has 16 amino acids. The germline V gene encodes CDR1 SGHVS and CDR2 FQNEAQ. CDR3 protein: CASSVQSGSSYNEQFF. The CDR3 DNA reads as TGTGCCAGCAGCGTGCAAAGCGGGAGCTCCTACAATGAGCAGTTCTTC.

The chain recombines TRBV12-3 or TRBV12-4 with TRBJ2-1, with D possibly being TRBD1 (6 bases). The CDR3 length is 13 residues. The V end was cut by 2 bases, the J end by 8 bases, with 10 bases between. In nucleotides, the CDR3 is TGTGCCAGCAGTTTAAGCAGGGGCGATGAGCAGTTCTTC. It is translated as CASSLSRGDEQFF.

The CDR3 loop is CASSQISGRAMDTQYF. The CDR3 DNA sequence: TGTGCCAGCAGTCAGATTAGCGGGAGGGCCATGGATACGCAGTATTTT. The chain couples TRBV6-2 or TRBV6-3 to TRBJ2-3; 11 bases agree with TRBD2. This CDR3 is built from 16 residues. V gave up 5 bases and J gave up 6 bases; unmatched junction bases: 10. Germline V gene data show CDR1 as MNHEY and CDR2 as SVGEGT.

V is TRBV6-2 or TRBV6-3 and J is TRBJ1-1, with 7 nucleotides matching TRBD1. The CDR3 length is 15 residues. V trimming: 2 bases; J trimming: 6 bases; junction bases outside the gene matches: 9. CDR1 and CDR2 from the germline V gene are MNHEY and SVGEGT. The CDR3 DNA follows: TGTGCCAGCAGTTACGGACAGGTCTTCTTATCTGAAGCTTTCTTT. The encoded protein is CASSYGQVFLSEAFF.

V is TRBV7-9 and J is TRBJ2-4; D perhaps matches TRBD2 (6 bases). The CDR3 consists of 18 residues. Germline V gene sequence: CDR1 SEHNR, CDR2 FQNEAQ (reference sequence). V lost 5 bases and J lost 1, with 21 bases in between. The CDR3 nucleotides are TGTGCCAGCAGCACCCCAGACCCAGGACGGGGGGCCAAAAACATTCAGTACTTC. This encodes CASSTPDPGRGAKNIQYF.

The V gene is TRBV6-5, the J gene TRBJ1-5; no firm D call. From germline, CDR1 is MNHEY and CDR2 SVGAGI. V dropped 5 bases and J dropped 3 bases, with 8 bases sitting between them. The CDR3 covers 13 residues. This chain's CDR3 is CASSRTYNQPQHF. The CDR3, as DNA: TGTGCCAGCAGTCGTACCTACAATCAGCCCCAGCATTTT.

The chain employs TRBV6-2 or TRBV6-3 and TRBJ2-2; D is unclear. The CDR3 runs to 12 residues. Germline-derived CDR1 and CDR2 are MNHEY and SVGEGT. Trimming shortened V by 4 bases and J by 2 bases, and 2 bases separated the two germline ends. CDR3 residues: CASSFNTGELFF. In DNA, the CDR3 is TGTGCCAGCAGTTTTAACACCGGGGAGCTGTTTTTT.

The rearrangement uses TRBV6-6 and TRBJ1-3, with D unclear. Germline values: CDR1 MNHNY, CDR2 SVGAGI (reference sequence). The CDR3 has 14 residues. With 6 bases removed from V and 0 bases from J, the gap between germline ends came to 9 bases. CDR3 DNA: TGTGCCAGCAGGACCCGAAACTCTGGAAACACCATATATTTT. Translated: CASRTRNSGNTIYF.

This clone was detected ten times or more. Other DNA sequences in the same sample also yield this CDR3. This rearrangement joins TRBV18 to TRBJ1-6, with D perhaps matching TRBD1 (6 bases). The germline gives CDR1 KGHSH, CDR2 LQKENI. V dropped 5 bases and J dropped 5 bases, with 10 bases sitting between them. The CDR3 consists of 14 residues. CDR3 loop: CASSRTENNSPLHF. Written as DNA, the CDR3 is TGTGCCAGCTCAAGGACAGAAAATAATTCACCCCTCCACTTT.

The chain uses TRBV29-1 and TRBJ2-7, with 7 bases lining up with TRBD1. V lost 6 bases, J lost 3 bases, and 5 bases stayed unmatched. CDR1 and CDR2 (germline): SQVTM, ANQGSEA. There are 12 residues in the CDR3. CDR3 DNA: TGCAGCGTAGGGACAGCATTCTACGAGCAGTACTTC. Amino acid sequence: CSVGTAFYEQYF.

The chain carries TRBV7-8 and TRBJ1-2; D possibly corresponds to TRBD1 (6 bases). Trimming stripped 4 bases from V and 0 bases from J, with 18 bases between. The CDR3 runs to 17 residues. Germline CDR1 and CDR2: SGHVS and FQNEAQ. CDR3 loop: CASSYSRGGEANYGYTF. The CDR3 DNA reads as TGTGCCAGCAGCTACTCACGAGGGGGGGAAGCTAACTATGGCTACACCTTC. The full variable domain, its missing parts supplied by reference TRBV7-8 and TRBJ1-2, is GAGVSQSPRYKVAKRGQDVALRCDPISGHVSLFWYQQALGQGPEFLTYFQNEAQLDKSGLPSDRFFAERPEGSVSTLKIQRTQQEDSAVYLCASSYSRGGEANYGYTFGSGTRLTVV.

J is TRBJ1-4 and V is TRBV19; a possible D gene is TRBD1 (5 bases). V lost 5 bases to trimming and J lost 12 bases, with 25 bases between them. Germline V CDR1 and CDR2: LNHDA, SQIVND (reference sequence). The CDR3 contains 16 residues. CDR3 sequence (DNA): TGTGCCAGTAGTCCCAGCCCCGGGACCGCGCTCTCAGAACTGTTTTTT. Its protein is CASSPSPGTALSELFF.

The chain employs TRBV4-2 and TRBJ2-3; the match to TRBD2 covers 10 bases. Looked up from germline, CDR1 is LGHNA and CDR2 is YNFKEQ. The V segment lost 3 bases and the J segment 5 bases; nucleotides outside the gene matches: 26. CDR3 size: 22 residues. CDR3 protein: CASSQIKNLGYSSGGRIDTQYF. In DNA, the CDR3 is TGTGCCAGCAGCCAGATAAAAAACCTTGGATATTCTAGCGGGGGTAGAATAGATACGCAGTATTTT.

V gene TRBV6-5 combines with J gene TRBJ2-7; D is possibly TRBD1 (6 bases). V gave up 6 bases and J gave up 3 bases, with 12 bases separating them. Germline CDR1 MNHEY, CDR2 SVGAGI. This CDR3 comprises 13 residues. CDR3 region: CASSTGHLYEQYV. The CDR3 bases are TGTGCCAGCAGCACGGGACACCTCTACGAGCAGTACGTC.

This chain connects TRBV6-6 to TRBJ2-1; tentatively, D is TRBD1 (7 bases). The CDR3 contains 15 residues. Trimming removed 6 bases from V and 1 base from J, with 13 bases in between. Per germline, CDR1 MNHNY and CDR2 SVGAGI (reference sequence). The CDR3 protein is CASRSTGRSYNEQFF. The DNA for the CDR3 is TGTGCCAGCAGGTCGACAGGGAGGTCCTACAATGAGCAGTTCTTC.

This chain joins TRBV18 and TRBJ2-1; possibly TRBD1 for D (5 bases). Germline V lookup: CDR1 KGHSH, CDR2 LQKENI. CDR3 length: 16 residues. The ends were cut back, 0 bases at V and 8 bases at J, with 17 bases in the middle. The CDR3 protein is CASSPPFLSVGHEQFF. CDR3 in DNA: TGTGCCAGCTCACCACCGTTTTTATCCGTGGGGCATGAGCAGTTCTTC.

Written as DNA, the CDR3 is TGTGCCAGCAGCTTCGGACAGGGGGGGGAGACCCAGTACTTC. It yields the protein CASSFGQGGETQYF. The chain employs TRBV5-4 and TRBJ2-5; 10 nucleotides match TRBD1. The CDR3 runs to 14 residues. Germline CDR1 reads SGHNT; CDR2 reads YYREEE (reference sequence). Unmatched junction bases numbered 3, after V lost 2 bases and J lost 5 bases.

This chain connects TRBV5-6 to TRBJ2-7; D might be TRBD2 (7 bases). The CDR3 is 12 residues long. With 3 bases removed from V and 6 bases from J, the gap between germline ends came to 10 bases. Germline lookup yields CDR1 SGHDT and CDR2 YYEEEE. The CDR3 loop is CASSSRGGEQYF. In nucleotides, the CDR3 is TGTGCCAGCAGCTCGAGGGGGGGCGAGCAGTACTTC.